Listed here is a single T cell receptor beta chain. The data originate from a study of blood T cell repertoires in COVID-19. Study information: The study drew acute and convalescent COVID-19 samples from the United States, Italy and Spain. The cDNA or gDNA used as material had been derived from T cells, B-cell-depleted T cells, or PBMCs.

V was pared by 6 bases and J by 7 bases, with 14 bases of the junction left unmatched. This CDR3 comprises 15 residues. Germline lookup yields CDR1 LNHNV and CDR2 YYDKDF (reference sequence). During active infection, Seattle patients enrolled and were then monitored through disease. Methods used by the authors: Using reference gene primer amplification, nucleated cell counts were estimated. Profiled with immunoSEQ multiplex PCR; TCRdb holds only in-frame clones, not every one. That table is the source of V, J and clone size, and D and trimming were worked out from the DNA. The repertoire includes 35,000 to 40,000 clones, 70% to 90% of them detected once, and roughly 4.8% sits in the top ten.

The clonotype was recovered from a man between 60 and 75 years old with COVID-19, enrolled during active disease. The sequenced sample consisted of peripheral blood. The genes are TRBV15 and TRBJ1-2; 7 bases are shared with TRBD1. In DNA form, the CDR3 reads TGTGCCACCAGGCTGGGACAGCCTCCGGAGGGTGGCTACACCTTC. This gives the protein CATRLGQPPEGGYTF.